These 21 T cell receptor beta chains were all obtained from the same sample, sequenced in a study of blood T cell repertoires in COVID-19. Assay: immunoSEQ multiplex PCR; the TCRdb copy retains only in-frame clones and omits some. The sample shows 25,000 to 35,000 clones, around 87% of them seen only once. The sequenced material came from peripheral blood. The source is a man aged 55 to 70 with active COVID-19.

J is TRBJ1-3 and V is TRBV28, with 9 bases that match TRBD1. Unmatched junction bases numbered 5, after V lost 6 bases and J lost 2 bases. The CDR3 length is 15 residues. Per germline, CDR1 MDHEN and CDR2 SYDVKM. The CDR3 DNA is TGTGCCAGCAGCTCCGGACAGGGGCCTGGAAACACCATATATTTT. Its protein product is CASSSGQGPGNTIYF.

The V gene is TRBV15, the J gene TRBJ2-7; 9 bases line up with TRBD1. V gave up 5 bases and J gave up 3 bases; unmatched junction bases: 14. Looked up from germline, CDR1 is LNHNV and CDR2 is YYDKDF (reference sequence). The CDR3 runs 17 residues. In nucleotides, the CDR3 is TGTGCCACCAGCTTAGGCATATCGGGACAGGGTAACTACGAGCAGTACTTC. Translating gives CATSLGISGQGNYEQYF. Using reference TRBV15 and TRBJ2-7 for the parts outside the CDR3, the full variable domain is DAMVIQNPRYQVTQFGKPVTLSCSQTLNHNVMYWYQQKSSQAPKLLFHYYDKDFNNEADTPDNFQSRRPNTSFCFLDIRSPGLGDTAMYLCATSLGISGQGNYEQYFGPGTRLTVT.

The J gene is TRBJ2-7, the V gene TRBV19, with 8 bases matching TRBD1. This CDR3 is 14 amino acids long. Germline-derived CDR1 and CDR2 are LNHDA and SQIVND (reference sequence). The V gene end was trimmed by 3 bases and the J gene end by 3 bases; junction bases not matched to a gene: 4. The chain's CDR3 is CASSIGQGFYEQYF. The CDR3 bases are TGTGCCAGTAGTATCGGACAGGGCTTCTACGAGCAGTACTTC.

The chain couples TRBV6-6 to TRBJ2-2, with 7 bases identical to TRBD2. V was clipped by 7 bases and J by 2 bases; unmatched bases: 10. Per the germline V gene, CDR1 is MNHNY and CDR2 is SVGAGI (reference sequence). The CDR3 loop spans 16 amino acids. The chain's CDR3 is CASTPARGSNTGELFF. CDR3 DNA: TGTGCCAGCACCCCGGCGCGGGGGTCAAACACCGGGGAGCTGTTTTTT.

This clone was seen a single time. The CDR3 sequence: CASSAGGGQGNTIYF. CDR3 DNA sequence: TGTGCCAGCAGCGCCGGCGGGGGGCAAGGAAACACCATATATTTT. This chain connects TRBV9 to TRBJ1-3, with D perhaps matching TRBD1 (6 bases). The CDR3 length is 15 residues. V lost 3 bases and J lost 4, with 14 bases in between. Germline lookup yields CDR1 SGDLS and CDR2 YYNGEE. The complete variable domain, with remaining parts taken from reference TRBV9 and TRBJ1-3, reads DSGVTQTPKHLITATGQRVTLRCSPRSGDLSVYWYQQSLDQGLQFLIQYYNGEERAKGNILERFSAQQFPDLHSELNLSSLELGDSALYFCASSAGGGQGNTIYFGEGSWLTVV.

The gene calls are TRBV24-1 and TRBJ2-3, with D possibly being TRBD2 (5 bases). V was shortened by 9 bases and J by 2 bases, with 14 bases between the two germline ends. This CDR3 is built from 14 residues. Per the germline V gene, CDR1 is KGHDR and CDR2 is SFDVKD. The CDR3 loop is CATGVAGITDTQYF. The CDR3 DNA follows: TGTGCCACCGGGGTGGCCGGGATCACAGATACGCAGTATTTT.

Within the sample, this clone is medium-sized. The chain carries TRBV18 and TRBJ1-2, with 9 bases fitting TRBD1. CDR1 KGHSH and CDR2 LQKENI come from the germline V gene. The CDR3 loop spans 14 amino acids. V lost 3 bases to trimming and J lost 8 bases; unmatched junction nucleotides: 7. CDR3 region: CASSPGQGLIGYTF. In DNA, the CDR3 is TGTGCCAGCTCACCCGGACAGGGGCTAATCGGCTACACCTTC.

J is TRBJ2-7 and V is TRBV6-5; D ambiguous. CDR3 length: 11 residues. The V gene lost 8 bases and the J gene lost 1 base, with 6 bases spanning the gap. Germline CDR1 MNHEY, CDR2 SVGAGI. CDR3 sequence reads: CASRSSYEQYF. The CDR3 DNA follows: TGTGCCAGCCGGTCATCCTACGAGCAGTACTTC.

The chain links TRBV5-8 to TRBJ1-5; D gene ambiguous. CDR3 length: 15 amino acids. Germline CDR1 and CDR2: SGHTS and YDEGEE. Trimming took 4 bases from V and 0 from J, leaving 11 bases between them. CDR3 coding DNA: TGTGCCAGCAGCCCCAGACTGGGTAGCAATCAGCCCCAGCATTTT. This codes for CASSPRLGSNQPQHF.

This clone was detected only a few times. The rearrangement uses TRBV11-1 and TRBJ1-6, with D possibly TRBD1 on 6 matching bases. The V gene lost 2 bases and the J gene lost 10 bases, with 18 bases spanning the gap. This CDR3 is 16 amino acids long. Germline CDR1 SGHAT, CDR2 FQDESV (reference sequence). The CDR3 here is CASSLFRQGLESPLHF. For the CDR3, the DNA is TGTGCCAGCAGCTTATTTCGTCAGGGGTTGGAATCACCCCTCCACTTT.

J is TRBJ1-5 and V is TRBV7-2; D is uncertain. The CDR3 is 15 amino acids. The germline V gene has CDR1 SGHTA and CDR2 FQGNSA. V gave up 1 base and J gave up 0 bases, with 7 bases separating them. The CDR3 region is CASSLVPYSNQPQHF. As DNA, the CDR3 is TGTGCCAGCAGCTTAGTCCCGTATAGCAATCAGCCCCAGCATTTT.

The V call is TRBV9, the J call TRBJ1-1; TRBD1 agrees at 7 bases. The CDR3 totals 14 residues. V was clipped by 4 bases and J by 1 base; unmatched bases: 4. Germline CDR1 reads SGDLS; CDR2 reads YYNGEE. The CDR3, as DNA: TGTGCCAGCAGCCCTCGGACAGGGAACACTGAAGCTTTCTTT. Residues: CASSPRTGNTEAFF. The entire variable domain, with the rest obtained from reference TRBV9 and TRBJ1-1, is as follows: DSGVTQTPKHLITATGQRVTLRCSPRSGDLSVYWYQQSLDQGLQFLIQYYNGEERAKGNILERFSAQQFPDLHSELNLSSLELGDSALYFCASSPRTGNTEAFFGQGTRLTVV.

The gene calls are TRBV7-2 and TRBJ2-5, with 12 bases aligning to TRBD2. The CDR3 runs to 16 residues. Germline assignment: CDR1 SGHTA and CDR2 FQGNSA. Unmatched junction bases numbered 6, after V lost 5 bases and J lost 2 bases. This chain's CDR3 is CASSPGLAGTQETQYF. The CDR3 DNA follows: TGTGCCAGCAGCCCTGGACTAGCGGGGACACAAGAGACCCAGTACTTC.

This clone has more than one count but fewer than ten. V and J are TRBV6-1 and TRBJ1-6; D is perhaps TRBD1 (6 bases). The V and J ends lost 2 bases and 8 bases respectively, with 13 bases between them. The CDR3 spans 15 residues. Looked up from germline, CDR1 is MNHNS and CDR2 is SASEGT. CDR3 sequence (DNA): TGTGCCAGCAGTGAATACGGGGGGCTGGATTCACCCCTCCACTTT. Its protein product is CASSEYGGLDSPLHF.

The rearrangement uses TRBV5-6 and TRBJ2-5, with TRBD2 as a possible D gene (5 bases). V was shortened by 1 base and J by 6 bases, with 13 bases between the two germline ends. The CDR3 consists of 14 residues. The germline gives CDR1 SGHDT, CDR2 YYEEEE. CDR3 sequence: CASSLFAGIKTQYF. CDR3 DNA: TGTGCCAGCAGCTTGTTCGCGGGTATTAAGACCCAGTACTTC.

The gene calls are TRBV29-1 and TRBJ2-3; 7 positions match TRBD2. The CDR3 has 13 amino acids. CDR1 and CDR2 (germline): SQVTM, ANQGSEA. The J segment lost 1 base and the V segment lost 4 bases, leaving 2 bases of the junction unmatched. The CDR3 region has the DNA TGCAGCGTTGGTCTAGCGGGCACAGATACGCAGTATTTT. Encoded protein: CSVGLAGTDTQYF.

This clone appeared once. J is TRBJ2-7 and V is TRBV9, with 9 bases matching TRBD1. V lost 2 bases to trimming and J lost 2 bases; unmatched junction nucleotides: 5. CDR3 length: 15 amino acids. Germline CDR1 and CDR2: SGDLS and YYNGEE. CDR3 sequence (DNA): TGTGCCAGCAGCGTCGCCGGGACAGGGCCCTACGAGCAGTACTTC. This gives the protein CASSVAGTGPYEQYF.

This clone was picked up a small number of times. The V call is TRBV7-2, the J call TRBJ1-2; the D is unclear. The CDR3 runs to 11 residues. Germline V lookup: CDR1 SGHTA, CDR2 FQGNSA. The ends were cut back, 2 bases at V and 5 bases at J, with 3 bases in the middle. The CDR3, as DNA: TGTGCCAGCAGCTTACAATATGGCTACACCTTC. Protein product: CASSLQYGYTF. The variable domain in full, with the rest retrieved from reference TRBV7-2 and TRBJ1-2, is GAGVSQSPSNKVTEKGKDVELRCDPISGHTALYWYRQSLGQGLEFLIYFQGNSAPDKSGLPSDRFSAERTGGSVSTLTIQRTQQEDSAVYLCASSLQYGYTFGSGTRLTVV.

CDR3 loop: CASSAQLAGGPRAGELFF. For the CDR3, the DNA is TGTGCCAGCAGCGCGCAGCTAGCGGGGGGGCCCCGGGCCGGGGAGCTGTTTTTT. The V and J genes are TRBV9 and TRBJ2-2, with TRBD2 identical over 12 bases. This CDR3 region has 18 residues. V was pared by 3 bases and J by 6 bases, with 12 bases of the junction left unmatched. Germline lookup yields CDR1 SGDLS and CDR2 YYNGEE.

The rearrangement joins TRBV28 to TRBJ2-1, with TRBD1 matching 7 bases. The germline V gene encodes CDR1 MDHEN and CDR2 SYDVKM. V gave up 8 bases and J gave up 4 bases; unmatched junction bases: 8. CDR3 length: 14 amino acids. The CDR3 DNA reads as TGTGCCAGCCTTACAGGACAGGCATACAATGAGCAGTTCTTC. This gives the protein CASLTGQAYNEQFF.

The rearrangement links TRBV5-1 to TRBJ2-7; a possible D gene is TRBD1 (6 bases). Germline V gene sequence: CDR1 SGHRS, CDR2 YFSETQ. This CDR3 is built from 14 residues. V shed 4 bases and J shed 1 base, with 12 bases lying between them. The CDR3 reads CASSTGTDSYEQYF. The CDR3 region has the DNA TGCGCCAGCAGCACAGGGACGGATTCCTACGAGCAGTACTTC.